This T cell receptor beta chain was captured by sequencing in a study of graft-versus-host responses after intestinal transplantation. This table comes from immunoSEQ multiplex PCR, and its TCRdb copy is limited to in-frame clones, with some not included. Of 45,000 to 50,000 clones listed, approximately 95% are singletons. The CDR3 covers 18 residues. Germline loops: CDR1 MNHEY, CDR2 SMNVEV (reference sequence). The sequenced sample was PBMCs, obtained roughly 860 days after a first intestinal transplant, on the day of a second. The V call is TRBV27, the J call TRBJ2-5; D is perhaps TRBD1 or TRBD2 (6 bases each). The end of the DNA aligns better with TRBJ2-7, so the J call may be wrong. This TCR was sampled from a human patient who received an intestinal transplant, so some T cells may come from the graft donor. The CDR3 protein is CASSLRGAPGTRTYEQYF. Here the CDR3 DNA reads TGTGCCAGCAGTTTAAGGGGGGCCCCCGGGACACGGACCTACGAGCAGTACTTC.